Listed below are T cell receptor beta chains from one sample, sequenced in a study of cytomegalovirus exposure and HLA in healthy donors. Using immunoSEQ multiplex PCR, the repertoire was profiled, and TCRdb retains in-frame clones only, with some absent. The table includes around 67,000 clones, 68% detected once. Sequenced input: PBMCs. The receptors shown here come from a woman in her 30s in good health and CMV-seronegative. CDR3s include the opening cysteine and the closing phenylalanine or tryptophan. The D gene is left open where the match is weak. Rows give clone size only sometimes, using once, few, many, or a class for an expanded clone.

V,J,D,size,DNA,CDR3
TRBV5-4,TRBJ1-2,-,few,TGTGCCAGCAGCTTGGCTAGCGGGGCGCGAGGCTACACCTTC,CASSLASGARGYTF
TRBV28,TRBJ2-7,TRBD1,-,TGTGCCAGCAGGGGGACAGCGAGCTCCTACGAGCAGTACTTC,CASRGTASSYEQYF
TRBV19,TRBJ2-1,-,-,TGTGCCAGTAGTACAGGACAAAACAATGAGCAGTTCTTC,CASSTGQNNEQFF
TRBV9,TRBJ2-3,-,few,TGTGCCAGCAGCGTAGCTGACTACTCCCGCACAGATACGCAGTATTTT,CASSVADYSRTDTQYF
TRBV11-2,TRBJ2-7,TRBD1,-,TGTGCCAGCAGCGAATCCGGGACAGGGGCCTACGAGCAGTACTTC,CASSESGTGAYEQYF
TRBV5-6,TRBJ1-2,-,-,TGTGCCAGCAGCTTGGCAGGGGATGGCTACACCTTC,CASSLAGDGYTF
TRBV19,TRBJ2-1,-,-,TGTGCCAGTAGTACAGGGGCGGTTGTCAATGAGCAGTTCTTC,CASSTGAVVNEQFF
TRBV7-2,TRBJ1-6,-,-,TGTGCCAGCAGCTTAGATGTGGGGGGGAATTCACCCCTCCACTTT,CASSLDVGGNSPLHF
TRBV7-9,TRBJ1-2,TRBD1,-,TGTGCCAGCAGCTTAGAGACAGGGGTGCGGGACTATGGCTACACCTTC,CASSLETGVRDYGYTF
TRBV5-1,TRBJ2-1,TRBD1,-,TGCGCCAGCAGCTTGGTTCGGACAGGGTCTTACAATGAGCAGTTCTTC,CASSLVRTGSYNEQFF
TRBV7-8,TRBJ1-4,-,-,TGTGCCAGCAGCTTAGTAGGACAGATGCATAATGAAAAACTGTTTTTT,CASSLVGQMHNEKLFF
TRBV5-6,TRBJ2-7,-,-,TGTGCCAGCAGCTTGTCCATCAAGACAGGCGAGCAGTACTTC,CASSLSIKTGEQYF
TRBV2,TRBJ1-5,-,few,TGTGCCAGCAGTGGGCAGCGTAGCAATCAGCCCCAGCATTTT,CASSGQRSNQPQHF
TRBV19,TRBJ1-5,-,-,TGTGCCAGTAGCCATGTCGGGAATCAGCCCCAGCATTTT,CASSHVGNQPQHF
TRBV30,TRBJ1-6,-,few,TGTGCCTGGAGTGTCGGGGGTCATAATTCACCCCTCCACTTT,CAWSVGGHNSPLHF
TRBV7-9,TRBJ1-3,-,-,TGTGCCAGCAGCCCCCCTGGGCACTCTGGAAACACCATATATTTT,CASSPPGHSGNTIYF
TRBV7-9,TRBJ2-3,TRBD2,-,TGTGCCAGCAGCTTAGGTAGCGGGGGGACAGATACGCAGTATTTT,CASSLGSGGTDTQYF
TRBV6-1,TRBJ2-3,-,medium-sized,TGTGCCAGCAGTGAATTCACAACCGCTAGCACAGATACGCAGTATTTT,CASSEFTTASTDTQYF
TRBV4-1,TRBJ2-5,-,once,TGTGCCAGCAGCCCCCAGCAGGGAGGCCAAGAGACCCAGTACTTC,CASSPQQGGQETQYF
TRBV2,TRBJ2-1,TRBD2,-,TGTGCCAGCAGCCTAGCGGGGGGCCGCTCCTACAATGAGCAGTTCTTC,CASSLAGGRSYNEQFF
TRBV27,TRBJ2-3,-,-,TGTGCCAGCAGTTTTGGTCGCCACAACCCCTCCACAGATACGCAGTATTTT,CASSFGRHNPSTDTQYF
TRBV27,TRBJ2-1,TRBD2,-,TGTGCCAGCAGTCGAGCGGGGGGGGGTTACAATGAGCAGTTCTTC,CASSRAGGGYNEQFF
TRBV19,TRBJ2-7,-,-,TGTGCCAGTAGTATAGATCGAGGGCCTAGCTACGAGCAGTACTTC,CASSIDRGPSYEQYF
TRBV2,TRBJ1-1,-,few,TGTGCCAGCAGTGAAGCGAGGTCCCCGGGCACTGAAGCTTTCTTT,CASSEARSPGTEAFF
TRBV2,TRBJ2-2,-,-,TGTGCCAGCAGTTGGGCAGGGGCGATGAACACCGGGGAGCTGTTTTTT,CASSWAGAMNTGELFF
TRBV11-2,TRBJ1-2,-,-,TGTGCCAGCAGCCGGAACTATGGCTACACCTTC,CASSRNYGYTF
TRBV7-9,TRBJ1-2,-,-,TGTTCCAGCAGCTTAGGCAGCTATGGCTACACCTTC,CSSSLGSYGYTF
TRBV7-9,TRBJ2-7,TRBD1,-,TGTTCCAGCAGCTCGGGACAGGGCGCCTACGAGCAGTACTTC,CSSSSGQGAYEQYF
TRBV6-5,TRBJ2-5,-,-,TGTGCCAGCAGTATGAGTTCGGACAGTAAAGAGACCCAGTACTTC,CASSMSSDSKETQYF
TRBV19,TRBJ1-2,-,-,TGTGCCAGTAGTATTTTGCAGGTGGACTATGGCTACACCTTC,CASSILQVDYGYTF
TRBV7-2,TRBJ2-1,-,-,TGTGCCAGCAGCCCCCAGACTAGAGAATACTACAATGAGCAGTTCTTC,CASSPQTREYYNEQFF
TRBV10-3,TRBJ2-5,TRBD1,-,TGTGCCATCAGTGACGGGACAGGCAGGGAGACCCAGTACTTC,CAISDGTGRETQYF
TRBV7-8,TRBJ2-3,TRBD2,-,TGTGCCAGCAGCATCCTTCGGGGGGGCCCAGATACGCAGTATTTT,CASSILRGGPDTQYF
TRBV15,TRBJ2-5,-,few,TGTGCCACCAGCAGAGAGATGGTGGCAGGTGAAGAGACCCAGTACTTC,CATSREMVAGEETQYF
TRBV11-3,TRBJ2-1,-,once,TGTGCCAGCAGCTTAAGGGGGACCCTCTCCTACAATGAGCAGTTCTTC,CASSLRGTLSYNEQFF
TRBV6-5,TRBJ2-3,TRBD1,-,TGTGCCAGCAGGGGACAGGGACAAGCAGATACGCAGTATTTT,CASRGQGQADTQYF
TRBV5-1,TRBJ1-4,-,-,TGCGCCAGCAGCAGCAAGGGGATGCCCGATGAGGAACTGTTTTTT,CASSSKGMPDEELFF
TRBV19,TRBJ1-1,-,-,TGTGCCAGTAGCCTCCAGGGGTACATGAACACTGAAGCTTTCTTT,CASSLQGYMNTEAFF
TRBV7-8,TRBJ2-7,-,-,TGTTCCAGCAGGTCTGGGCAGGCCTACGAGCAGTACTTC,CSSRSGQAYEQYF
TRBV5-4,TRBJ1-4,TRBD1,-,TGTGCCAGCAGCTTGGACAGGGGAGCTGAAAAACTGTTTTTT,CASSLDRGAEKLFF
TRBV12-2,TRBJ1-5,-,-,TGTGCAAGTCGCCCCACCGGGAAGGAGAATCAGCCCCAGCATTTT,CASRPTGKENQPQHF
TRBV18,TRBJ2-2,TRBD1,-,TGTGCCAGCTCACCCAACAGGGGGCATCCGAACACCGGGGAGCTGTTTTTT,CASSPNRGHPNTGELFF
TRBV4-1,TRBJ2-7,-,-,TGCGCCAGCAGCCAAGTGGCAGGGGCCTACGAGCAGTACTTC,CASSQVAGAYEQYF
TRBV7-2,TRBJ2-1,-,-,TGTGCCAGCAGCCCGGAGGGGGGGCGCGTCAATGAGCAGTTCTTC,CASSPEGGRVNEQFF
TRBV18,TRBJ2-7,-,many,TGTGCCAGCTCACGGGGGCTAGGGAAGGATAACGAGCAGTACTTC,CASSRGLGKDNEQYF
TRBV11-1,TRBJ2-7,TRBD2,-,TGTGCCAGCAGCTTACCTAGCGGGGGCCCGAGGGAGCAGTACTTC,CASSLPSGGPREQYF